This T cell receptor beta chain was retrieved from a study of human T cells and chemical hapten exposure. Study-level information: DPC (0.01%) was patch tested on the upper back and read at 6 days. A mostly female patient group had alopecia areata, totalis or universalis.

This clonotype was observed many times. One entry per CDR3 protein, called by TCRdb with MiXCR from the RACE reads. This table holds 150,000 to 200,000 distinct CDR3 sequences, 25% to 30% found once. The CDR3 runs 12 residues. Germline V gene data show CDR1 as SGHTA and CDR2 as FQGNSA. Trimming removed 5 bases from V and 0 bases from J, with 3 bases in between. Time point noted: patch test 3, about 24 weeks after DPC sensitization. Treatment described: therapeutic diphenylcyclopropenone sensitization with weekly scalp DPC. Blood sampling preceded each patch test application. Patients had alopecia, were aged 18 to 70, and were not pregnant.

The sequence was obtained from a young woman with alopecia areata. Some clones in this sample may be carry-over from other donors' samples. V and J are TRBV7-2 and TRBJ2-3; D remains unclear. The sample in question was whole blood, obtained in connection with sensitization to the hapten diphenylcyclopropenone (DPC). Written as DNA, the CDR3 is TGTGCCAGCAGCCTTAGCACAGATACGCAGTATTTT. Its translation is CASSLSTDTQYF.